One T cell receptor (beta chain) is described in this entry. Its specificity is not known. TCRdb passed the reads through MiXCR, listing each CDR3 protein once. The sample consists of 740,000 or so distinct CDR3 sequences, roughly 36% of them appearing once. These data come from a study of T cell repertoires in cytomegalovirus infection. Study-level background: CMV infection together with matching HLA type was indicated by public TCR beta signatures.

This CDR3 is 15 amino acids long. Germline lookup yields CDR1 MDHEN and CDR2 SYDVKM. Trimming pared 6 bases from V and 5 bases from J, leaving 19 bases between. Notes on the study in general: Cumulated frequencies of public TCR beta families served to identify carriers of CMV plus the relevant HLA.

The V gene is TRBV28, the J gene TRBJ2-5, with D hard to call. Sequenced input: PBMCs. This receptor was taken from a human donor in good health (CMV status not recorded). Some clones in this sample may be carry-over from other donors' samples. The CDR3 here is CASSRPMESLETQYF. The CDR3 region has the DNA TGTGCCAGCAGCCGACCCATGGAGTCCTTGGAGACCCAGTACTTC.